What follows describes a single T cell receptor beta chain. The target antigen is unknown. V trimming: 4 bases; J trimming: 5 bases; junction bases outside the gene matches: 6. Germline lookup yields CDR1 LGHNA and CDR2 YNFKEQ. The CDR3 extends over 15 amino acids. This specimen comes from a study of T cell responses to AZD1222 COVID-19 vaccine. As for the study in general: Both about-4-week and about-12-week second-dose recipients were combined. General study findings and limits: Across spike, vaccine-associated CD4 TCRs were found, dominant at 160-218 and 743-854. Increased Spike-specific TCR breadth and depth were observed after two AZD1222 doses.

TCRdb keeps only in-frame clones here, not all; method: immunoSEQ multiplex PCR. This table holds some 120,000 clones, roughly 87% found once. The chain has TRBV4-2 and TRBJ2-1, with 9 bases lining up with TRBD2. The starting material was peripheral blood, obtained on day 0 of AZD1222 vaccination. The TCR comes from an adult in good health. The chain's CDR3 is CASSRGASGDNEQFF. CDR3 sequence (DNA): TGTGCCAGCAGCCGAGGCGCTAGCGGGGACAATGAGCAGTTCTTC.